The 22 T cell receptor beta chains below come from one sample, sequenced in a study of blood T cell repertoires in COVID-19. Method: immunoSEQ multiplex PCR; TCRdb's copy keeps in-frame clones and lacks some. The data hold some 130,000 clones, with about 89% observed a single time. The material sequenced was peripheral blood. These TCRs come from a woman in her 70s with COVID-19, enrolled during active disease.

The V call is TRBV11-2, the J call TRBJ1-4; a possible D gene is TRBD1 (5 bases). Trimming took 3 bases from V and 4 from J, leaving 12 bases between them. Germline-derived CDR1 and CDR2 are SGHAT and FQNNGV. This CDR3 is 15 amino acids long. The CDR3 DNA follows: TGTGCCAGCAGCTTGGGGGGAGCCCGTAATGAAAAACTGTTTTTT. This codes for CASSLGGARNEKLFF.

CDR3 in amino acids: CASSLGASGGVNQPQHF. The CDR3 nucleotides read TGTGCCAGCAGCTTGGGGGCGTCGGGGGGAGTTAATCAGCCCCAGCATTTT. The chain recombines TRBV5-6 with TRBJ1-5; D is perhaps TRBD1 (5 bases). Germline-derived CDR1 and CDR2 are SGHDT and YYEEEE. V was pared by 0 bases and J by 4 bases, with 17 bases between. The CDR3 totals 17 residues. Together with reference TRBV5-6 and TRBJ1-5, the CDR3 gives the full variable domain: DAGVTQSPTHLIKTRGQQVTLRCSPKSGHDTVSWYQQALGQGPQFIFQYYEEEERQRGNFPDRFSGHQFPNYSSELNVNALLLGDSALYLCASSLGASGGVNQPQHFGDGTRLSIL.

The chain links TRBV5-1 to TRBJ2-3; 8 bases are a match to TRBD2. The CDR3 loop spans 16 amino acids. Germline trimming cut 5 bases from V and 4 bases from J; bases unmatched to any gene: 12. Looked up from germline, CDR1 is SGHRS and CDR2 is YFSETQ. The CDR3: CASSNPSGGLSDTQYF. DNA of the CDR3: TGCGCCAGCAGTAATCCGAGCGGGGGTTTGTCAGATACGCAGTATTTT.

This chain connects TRBV20-1 to TRBJ1-5, with a weak D call TRBD1 (6 bases). Trimming cost V 3 bases and J 7 bases, with 13 bases left between them. Germline values: CDR1 DFQATT, CDR2 SNEGSKA (reference sequence). This CDR3 is 13 amino acids long. The CDR3 region has the DNA TGCAGTGCTAGTTCGGGGGGCGGGCAGCCCCAGCATTTT. Protein: CSASSGGGQPQHF.

The chain joins TRBV10-3 to TRBJ2-5; TRBD2 agrees at 11 bases. The germline CDR1 and CDR2 sequences are ENHRY and SYGVKD. The trim removed 6 bases at V and 5 bases at J, leaving 14 bases unmatched. The CDR3 totals 17 residues. CDR3 DNA: TGTGCCATCAGCGAAGCGACTAGCGGGGTGTTGCAGGAGACCCAGTACTTC. It codes for CAISEATSGVLQETQYF.

The CDR3 region has the DNA TGTGCCAGCAAGCACGAGCAGCCCCAGCATTTT. Protein product: CASKHEQPQHF. V gene TRBV6-5 combines with J gene TRBJ1-5; D gene ambiguous. There are 11 residues in the CDR3. Germline V gene data show CDR1 as MNHEY and CDR2 as SVGAGI. Between the trimmed V and J ends, which lost 7 bases and 7 bases, there was a span of 8 bases.

V and J are TRBV11-2 and TRBJ1-3, with 8 bases lining up with TRBD1. After removal of 4 bases from V and 4 bases from J, the junction contained 6 bases not matched to a gene. Germline loops: CDR1 SGHAT, CDR2 FQNNGV. The CDR3 totals 15 residues. CDR3 residues: CASSSQGAEGNTIYF. The CDR3, as DNA: TGTGCCAGCAGCTCGCAGGGGGCGGAAGGAAACACCATATATTTT.

The chain couples TRBV9 to TRBJ1-4, with a possible D match to TRBD1 (5 bases). Deletions cut 0 bases from V and 7 bases from J, with 16 bases between. In germline, CDR1 is SGDLS, CDR2 YYNGEE. This CDR3 contains 16 residues. CDR3 bases: TGTGCCAGCAGCGTAGCCGGTGGGGCCATGGGTGAAAAACTGTTTTTT. Translation gives CASSVAGGAMGEKLFF.

This clone has a handful of counts. The V gene is TRBV5-1, the J gene TRBJ2-5; TRBD2 might be the D (6 bases). CDR1 SGHRS and CDR2 YFSETQ come from the germline V gene. V lost 10 bases and J 1 base, leaving 20 bases between the germline ends. This CDR3 has 15 residues. The CDR3 DNA reads as TGCGCCGCGTCGGAGGGCTGGGGGTCCCAAGAGACCCAGTACTTC. Protein sequence: CAASEGWGSQETQYF.

The J gene is TRBJ1-2, the V gene TRBV7-8, with 9 bases aligning to TRBD1. The ends lost 1 base at V and 3 bases at J; junction bases unmatched: 6. The germline gives CDR1 SGHVS, CDR2 FQNEAQ. The CDR3 totals 16 residues. The CDR3 nucleotides read TGTGCCAGCAGCTTAGAGGGACAGGGAGTTTACTATGGCTACACCTTC. Translation gives CASSLEGQGVYYGYTF.

V is TRBV5-1 and J is TRBJ2-3, with TRBD1 identical over 8 bases. This CDR3 has 15 residues. Trimming cost V 5 bases and J 4 bases; bases outside gene matches: 9. Germline V CDR1 and CDR2: SGHRS, YFSETQ. The CDR3 reads CASRGAGGEADTQYF. CDR3 bases: TGCGCCAGCAGAGGGGCAGGGGGCGAGGCAGATACGCAGTATTTT.

This clone showed up just a few times. J is TRBJ1-1 and V is TRBV19, with TRBD1 matching 8 bases. J gave up 5 bases and V 6 bases, and 8 bases lay outside the gene matches. From germline, CDR1 is LNHDA and CDR2 SQIVND (reference sequence). There are 14 residues in the CDR3. DNA for the CDR3: TGTGCCAGTAGGGCTACAGGGGGGCGTACTGAAGCTTTCTTT. As protein: CASRATGGRTEAFF.

The rearrangement joins TRBV6-5 to TRBJ1-2, with TRBD1 matching 9 bases. CDR1 is MNHEY and CDR2 is SVGAGI in the germline V gene. The CDR3 sequence is 13 residues long. J lost 8 bases, V lost 10 bases, and 11 bases had no gene match. The CDR3 spells CATQPGTGFGYTF. The CDR3 region has the DNA TGTGCCACCCAACCCGGGACAGGGTTCGGCTACACCTTC.

The gene calls are TRBV3-1 (or the pseudogene TRBV3-2) and TRBJ2-1, with TRBD2 matching 8 bases. V was pared by 4 bases and J by 2 bases, with 10 bases of the junction left unmatched. The CDR3 has 17 residues. Germline-derived CDR1 and CDR2 are LGHDT and YNNKEL (reference sequence). CDR3 protein: CASSPRGERGPYNEQFF. CDR3 nucleotides: TGTGCCAGCAGCCCCCGGGGCGAGCGGGGGCCCTACAATGAGCAGTTCTTC.

The V gene is TRBV11-2, the J gene TRBJ2-5, with 7 nucleotides matching TRBD2. Per germline, CDR1 SGHAT and CDR2 FQNNGV. With V trimmed by 3 bases and J by 2 bases, 6 bases remained unmatched. The CDR3 extends over 15 amino acids. CDR3 DNA: TGTGCCAGCAGCTTCGAGCGGGGTTCTCAAGAGACCCAGTACTTC. It encodes CASSFERGSQETQYF.

The genes are TRBV6-5 and TRBJ2-7; 7 bases map to TRBD2. V lost 9 bases, J lost 0 bases, and 8 bases stayed unmatched. CDR3 length: 14 amino acids. CDR1 is MNHEY and CDR2 is SVGAGI in the germline V gene. The CDR3 protein is CASRGAGTSYEQYF. The CDR3 nucleotides read TGTGCCAGTAGGGGAGCGGGGACCTCCTACGAGCAGTACTTC.

The sample holds a few counts of this clone. J is TRBJ1-3 and V is TRBV2; D not certain. CDR3 size: 13 residues. Trimming cost V 7 bases and J 0 bases, with 7 bases left between them. The germline gives CDR1 SNHLY, CDR2 FYNNEI. Here the CDR3 reads CASMRLSGNTIYF. CDR3 sequence (DNA): TGTGCCAGCATGCGCCTCTCTGGAAACACCATATATTTT.

This sequence joins TRBV2 and TRBJ1-6, with TRBD1 as a possible D gene (6 bases). The CDR3 runs 14 residues. Germline V gene data show CDR1 as SNHLY and CDR2 as FYNNEI. Trimming removed 11 bases at V and 1 base at J, with 12 bases between. The CDR3: CARQGMSYNSPLHF. The CDR3 region has the DNA TGTGCCCGGCAGGGGATGTCCTATAATTCACCCCTCCACTTT.

This chain links TRBV3-1 (or the pseudogene TRBV3-2) with TRBJ2-2; no definite D call. Germline values: CDR1 LGHDT, CDR2 YNNKEL (reference sequence). This CDR3 region has 17 residues. The ends were cut back, 3 bases at V and 0 bases at J, with 14 bases in the middle. The CDR3 here is CASSQATRGSNTGELFF. The CDR3 bases are TGTGCCAGCAGCCAGGCTACCCGCGGCTCGAACACCGGGGAGCTGTTTTTT.

The chain links TRBV28 to TRBJ1-1, with 8 bases that match TRBD1. This CDR3 is 15 amino acids long. Germline V lookup: CDR1 MDHEN, CDR2 SYDVKM. The ends lost 5 bases at V and 4 bases at J; junction bases unmatched: 9. The CDR3 DNA follows: TGTGCCAGCAGTCCGACAGGGGATGTCGTCACTGAAGCTTTCTTT. This codes for CASSPTGDVVTEAFF.

This clone was detected once. The genes are TRBV4-1 and TRBJ1-4; D ambiguous. Trimming took 4 bases from V and 4 from J, leaving 10 bases between them. There are 14 residues in the CDR3. Germline V gene lookup returns CDR1 MGHRA and CDR2 YSYEKL. The CDR3 DNA follows: TGCGCCAGCAGCCGCGGGCCTTATAATGAAAAACTGTTTTTT. Translated, it gives CASSRGPYNEKLFF.

V is TRBV19 and J is TRBJ2-5, with 8 bases that match TRBD2. Trimming took 2 bases from V and 5 from J; bases not matched to a gene: 7. The CDR3 sequence is 15 residues long. Germline V gene data show CDR1 as LNHDA and CDR2 as SQIVND (reference sequence). CDR3 bases: TGTGCCAGTAGTATAAATAGCGGGGTCGGGGAGACCCAGTACTTC. Translating gives CASSINSGVGETQYF.